This TCR beta chain is drawn from a study of T cell repertoires in cytomegalovirus infection (dated 2019 in TCRdb). Looking at the study overall: The peptide stimulations were aimed at well-studied HLA-B-restricted epitopes as well as recently identified HLA-C-restricted CMV epitopes, whose presentation resists viral immunomodulation. Donor HLA type was relevant to the analysis, because carriage of CMV infection together with the matching HLA type was indicated by public TCR beta signatures. Findings and caveats that apply to the study as a whole: The ex vivo response was dominated by HLA-C-restricted CMV-specific TCR beta clonotypes, and the single most frequent clonotype in two of eight donors was supplied by these HLA-C-restricted clonotypes. In both this cohort and an independent roughly 350-donor cohort, the cumulative frequency of public TCR beta family members distinguished carriers of CMV infection plus the relevant HLA type.

TCRdb names Illumina HiSeq 1500 as the instrument used. Using fastp at Q25 and MiXCR, TCRdb reprocessed the public reads and kept productive beta chains. Rows are unified per CDR3 protein, each entry keeping the most common DNA and genes. The sample profile shows approximately 770,000 distinct CDR3 sequences; almost 30% of them were found once. The ten largest clonotypes hold 13% of the sample. About this clonotype itself: Its specific antigen is unknown. Sequence at one end of the junction differs from germline and may be a read error.

Inclusive of the bounding cysteine and phenylalanine, the CDR3 is 14 residues long. The CDR3 DNA has 42 bases and is translated from base 1. Reading the germline V gene (reference sequence) gives CDR1 SSHAT and CDR2 FNYEAQ. This sample's treatment or condition label indicates: in vitro stimulation with specific CMV peptide epitopes to enrich CMV-specific T cells. The sequence derives from a human donor in good health (CMV status not recorded). Some clones in this sample may be carry-over from other donors' samples. The V and J genes are TRBV7-7 and TRBJ2-1; TRBD2 fits 10 bases in the junction. The source was cultured CD8+ T cells from PBMCs, collected from culture after CMV antigen stimulation. CDR3 reads: CASSLGLADNEQFF. The nucleotide sequence reads as follows: TGTGCTAGCAGCTTAGGACTAGCGGATAATGAGCAGTTCTTC.